This T cell receptor (beta chain) was sequenced for a study of kidney transplant recipient with SARS-CoV-2 infection. As concerns this clonotype: Being one base from a much bigger clone, this may be a read error.

The germline V gene encodes CDR1 SGHAT and CDR2 FQDESV (reference sequence). The length of the CDR3 is 16 residues. TCRdb re-analysed the reads in MiXCR, keeping a single row per CDR3 protein. This sample carries 200,000 to 300,000 distinct CDR3 sequences, 29% of them seen once, and the ten largest clones take under 9.5%. This material consisted of a blood sample, taken at baseline and on roughly day 110 from a kidney transplant recipient. This clonotype was obtained from a male patient between 25 and 39 years old who had COVID-19 and was a kidney transplant recipient. Some T cells may possibly be graft donor cells. V usage is TRBV11-1 and J usage is TRBJ2-3; D may be TRBD2 (6 bases). The CDR3 nucleotides are TGTACCAGCAGCTTAGGCGGGACGGCTAGCACAGATACGCAGTATTTT. It specifies CTSSLGGTASTDTQYF.